A selection of T cell receptor beta chains follows, all from one sample in a study of shared clonotypes between healthy human individuals. Data came from immunoSEQ multiplex PCR; TCRdb stores just in-frame clones and leaves some out. Of a few million clones in the sample, approximately 90% were seen once. The source material was naive CD4+ T cells from PBMCs. The receptors shown here come from a man younger than 30 in good health. Some clones in this sample may be carry-over from other donors' samples. Both conserved end residues are part of each CDR3. The D gene is left open where the match is weak. Not every row has a clone size; where given, it reads once, few, many or a size class.

v_gene,j_gene,abundance,d_gene,CDR3nt,CDR3aa
TRBV11-2,TRBJ2-1,-,-,TGTGCCAGCAGCTTAGTCCCTAGCGCGAGCTCCTACAATGAGCAGTTCTTC,CASSLVPSASSYNEQFF
TRBV14,TRBJ1-1,-,-,TGTGCCAGCAGCCAAGATACAGGGCGAAGCACTGAAGCTTTCTTT,CASSQDTGRSTEAFF
TRBV5-4,TRBJ2-7,once,-,TGTGCCAGCAGCATGGAAGGGACTTCCGACTACGAGCAGTACTTC,CASSMEGTSDYEQYF
TRBV5-1,TRBJ2-5,-,TRBD2,TGCGCCAGCAGCCTCTCACCCCGAGAACTAGCGGGAGTAGGTCAAGAGACCCAGTACTTC,CASSLSPRELAGVGQETQYF
TRBV28,TRBJ1-2,-,-,TGTGCCAGCAGTTTATTAGGTCCAGGAGACTACACCTTC,CASSLLGPGDYTF
TRBV5-1,TRBJ2-6,-,-,TGCGCCAGCAGCTCCACAGGGTCTGGGGCCAACGTCCTGACTTTC,CASSSTGSGANVLTF
TRBV19,TRBJ2-7,once,-,TGTGCCAGTAGTGTCGGGGGCAGCCCCTACCACTACGAGCAGTACTTC,CASSVGGSPYHYEQYF
TRBV5-1,TRBJ2-5,-,-,TGCGCCAGCAGCCGGCCGGACCCAGGGGAGACCCAGTACTTC,CASSRPDPGETQYF
TRBV7-9,TRBJ2-1,-,TRBD2,TGTGCCAGCAGCTTACTAGCGGGAGGAACGGGGGAGCAGTTCTTC,CASSLLAGGTGEQFF
TRBV4-1,TRBJ2-1,-,-,TGCGCCAGCAGCCAAGAGGATGAGCAGTTCTTC,CASSQEDEQFF
TRBV2,TRBJ1-1,-,-,TGTGCCAGCAGTGAAGCGGTCTATTCGTGGGGGGGGTTT,CASSEAVYSWGGF
TRBV18,TRBJ1-5,-,TRBD1,TGTGCCAGCTCACCGGCGGGACAGGGGATCGATCAGCCCCAGCATTTT,CASSPAGQGIDQPQHF
TRBV14,TRBJ2-7,once,TRBD2,TGTGCCAGCAGCCAGCGGGGACTAGCGTCGTACGAGCAGTACTTC,CASSQRGLASYEQYF
TRBV5-1,TRBJ1-1,-,-,TGCGCCAGCAGCTTGGCCGGTGGAGGTCGGACTGAAGCTTTCTTT,CASSLAGGGRTEAFF
TRBV4-1,TRBJ2-3,-,TRBD2,TGCGCCAGCAGCCAACTCGGACTAGCGGGAGAGGATACGCAGTATTTT,CASSQLGLAGEDTQYF
TRBV11-2,TRBJ2-3,-,-,TGTGCCAGCAGCTTAGCCTTTGCAGATACGCAGTATTTT,CASSLAFADTQYF
TRBV7-3,TRBJ2-1,-,-,TGTGCCAGCAGCTTATCTCGTGCGCCGTCCTACAATGAGCAGTTCTTC,CASSLSRAPSYNEQFF
TRBV6-5,TRBJ1-6,-,-,TGTGCCAGTCGAACCGTCAATAATTCACCCCTCCACTTT,CASRTVNNSPLHF
TRBV14,TRBJ2-7,-,TRBD1,TGTGCCAGCGGGGACAGGCAATACGAGCAGTACTTC,CASGDRQYEQYF
TRBV29-1,TRBJ2-7,-,TRBD2,TGCAGCGTTCTGGCTAGCGGGAGCGCTTACGAGCAGTACTTC,CSVLASGSAYEQYF
TRBV12-5,TRBJ2-5,-,-,TGTGCTAGTGGTTTGGGCACTCACCAAGAGACCCAGTACTTC,CASGLGTHQETQYF
TRBV27,TRBJ2-1,once,-,TGTGCCAGCAGCGACGTCTCCCCCCCTGAGCAGTTCTTC,CASSDVSPPEQFF
TRBV11-3,TRBJ1-1,once,-,TGTGCCAGCAGCTTAGTGACCGGTACTGAAGCTTTCTTT,CASSLVTGTEAFF
TRBV19,TRBJ2-2,-,-,TGTGCCAGTACCCTTGACCCAAGCACCGGGGAGCTGTTTTTT,CASTLDPSTGELFF
TRBV9,TRBJ2-1,-,TRBD2,TGTGCCAGCAGCGTACGACGGGAGGGCCCGGATGAGCAGTTCTTC,CASSVRREGPDEQFF
TRBV28,TRBJ2-3,-,TRBD2,TGTGCCAGCAGTTCCTTAGCGGGAGGGTTGGGCACAGATACGCAGTATTTT,CASSSLAGGLGTDTQYF